These T cell receptor beta chains were read from a single sample in a study of post-analysis software for immune sequencing data. In TCRdb, the PCR reads were re-called with MiXCR into one record per CDR3 protein. Of over 700,000 distinct CDR3 sequences in the sample, 30% were seen once. The sequenced material came from blood. The receptors originated from a girl aged 5-17 years with multiple sclerosis. Both conserved end residues are part of each CDR3. D genes are given only for firm matches. The size field is filled for only some rows; it gives once, few, many or a size class.

>TRBJ2-3|.|TRBD1|TRBV5-8
TGTGCCAGCAGCTTGGTAGCGGACAGGGATAGCACAGATACGCAGTATTTT
CASSLVADRDSTDTQYF
>TRBJ2-7|few|.|TRBV29-1
TGCAGCGTTGGACGCGGAAGCTCCTACAATGAGCAGTACTTC
CSVGRGSSYNEQYF
>TRBJ1-1|few|.|TRBV7-2
TGTGCCAGCAGCTTACAAATTGCCTTCCGGGGCCCGAACACTGAAGCTTTCTTT
CASSLQIAFRGPNTEAFF
>TRBJ1-5|.|TRBD1|TRBV6-1
TGTGCCAGCAGTGAAAACAGGGGTAGCAATCAGCCCCAGCATTTT
CASSENRGSNQPQHF
>TRBJ2-7|.|TRBD1|TRBV10-3
TGTGCCATCAGTGAGTCGCCGGTCAGACAGGGTTGGCCCTACGAGCAGTACTTC
CAISESPVRQGWPYEQYF
>TRBJ2-2|few|TRBD2|TRBV28
TGTGCCAGCAGTAAAACTAGCGGGGGTTTCTCCACCGGGGAGCTGTTTTTT
CASSKTSGGFSTGELFF
>TRBJ2-7|few|TRBD2|TRBV20-1
TGCAGTGCCCAACGTATTAGCGGGAGGCTTTCGTACGAGCAGTACTTC
CSAQRISGRLSYEQYF
>TRBJ2-7|many|TRBD2|TRBV4-3
TGCGCCAGCAGCCACGGGACTAGCGGCTCTTCCTACGAGCAGTACTTC
CASSHGTSGSSYEQYF
>TRBJ1-6|few|TRBD1|TRBV20-1
TGCAGTGCTAGAGACCCGGGACAGAATTCACCCCTCCACTTT
CSARDPGQNSPLHF
>TRBJ2-3|.|TRBD2|TRBV19
TGTGCCAGTAGTATCATGGGACTAAGGGCCACAGATACGCAGTATTTT
CASSIMGLRATDTQYF
>TRBJ2-6|few|.|TRBV5-1
TGCGCCAGCAGCTCGGAGCCCGGGCTCATATCCGGGGCCAACGTCCTGACTTTC
CASSSEPGLISGANVLTF
>TRBJ1-2|once|TRBD1|TRBV20-1
TGCAGTGCTAAAAAACCCGGGACAGTTAGTCCCAGGGATGGCTACACCTTC
CSAKKPGTVSPRDGYTF
>TRBJ1-1|.|.|TRBV28
TGTGCCAGCAGTTCGGTTCTCCTGATGAACACTGAAGCTTTCTTT
CASSSVLLMNTEAFF
>TRBJ2-1|once|.|TRBV4-1
TGCGCCAGCAGCCAAGATGGGAGTGAGCAGTTCTTC
CASSQDGSEQFF
>TRBJ2-1|few|TRBD2|TRBV7-9
TGTGCCAGCAGCCCGATGGGAGGGCGATACAATGAGCAGTTCTTC
CASSPMGGRYNEQFF
>TRBJ1-4|few|.|TRBV7-9
TGTGCCAGCAGCCCAGGGCGCACTAATGAAAAACTGTTTTTT
CASSPGRTNEKLFF
>TRBJ2-5|few|.|TRBV28
TGTGCCAGCAGCTATCAGCTAGGCGGCGGAGAGACCCAGTACTTC
CASSYQLGGGETQYF
>TRBJ2-7|few|TRBD1|TRBV20-1
TGCAGTGCTAGGGCCCGCGCAGGGGGCTACGAGCAGTACTTC
CSARARAGGYEQYF
>TRBJ2-5|.|TRBD2|TRBV20-1
TGCAGTGCTGGGACTAGCGGGCCGTACAAAGAGACCCAGTACTTC
CSAGTSGPYKETQYF
>TRBJ2-5|.|.|TRBV10-3
TGTGCCATCAGTGTGCAGGAGACCCAGTACTTC
CAISVQETQYF
>TRBJ2-7|few|.|TRBV7-9
TGTGCCAGCAGCTTTCCCATATCTAGCGTCAGGGCCTACGAGCAGTACTTC
CASSFPISSVRAYEQYF
>TRBJ2-5|.|TRBD1|TRBV28
TGTGCCAGCAGTGTATATCGACAGGGACAAGAGACCCAGTACTTC
CASSVYRQGQETQYF
>TRBJ2-6|.|.|TRBV6-5
TGTGCCAGCAGTTCCCGGACGGAATCTGGGGCCAACGTCCTGACTTTC
CASSSRTESGANVLTF
>TRBJ2-1|few|.|TRBV29-1
TGCAGCTTACCAGTCAGGGGCAATGAGCAGTTCTTC
CSLPVRGNEQFF
>TRBJ2-1|few|.|TRBV24-1
TGTGCCACCAGTGATTTCCCCCTCGGGGCAGGGAACAATGAGCAGTTCTTC
CATSDFPLGAGNNEQFF
>TRBJ2-5|.|.|TRBV29-1
TGCAGCGCCCTCGGACTCAAATACAGTGAAGGAGAGACCCAGTACTTC
CSALGLKYSEGETQYF
>TRBJ2-1|few|TRBD1|TRBV4-1
TGCGCCAGCAGCTTTCGGACAGGGGATTTTGATGAGCAGTTCTTC
CASSFRTGDFDEQFF
>TRBJ2-1|many|TRBD1|TRBV28
TGTGCCAGCAGTCCGCGAAACCCCGGGACAGGGGTACAGTTCTTC
CASSPRNPGTGVQFF
>TRBJ2-7|.|.|TRBV20-1
TGCAGTGCACCCGCCTTACAGAGCTCCTACGAGCAGTACTTC
CSAPALQSSYEQYF
>TRBJ1-2|.|.|TRBV9
TGTGCCAGCAGCGTAGAGGCGGACTGGGGTAGAGGCTACACCTTC
CASSVEADWGRGYTF
>TRBJ2-3|few|.|TRBV20-1
TGCAGTGCTAGTAGCACTAGCAGCTTTTCAGATACGCAGTATTTT
CSASSTSSFSDTQYF
>TRBJ2-7|few|TRBD1|TRBV28
TGTGCCAGCAGTTTATTCGGCAGTGGACAGGGGGCCTACGAGCAGTACTTC
CASSLFGSGQGAYEQYF
>TRBJ2-3|.|TRBD1|TRBV3-1
TGTGCCAGCAGCCAAGAACCCCCGTGGACAGGGACAGATACGCAGTATTTT
CASSQEPPWTGTDTQYF
>TRBJ2-7|.|TRBD2|TRBV12-3/TRBV12-4
TGTGCCAGCAGTCCCTCTCCTGGACTAGCGGGAGGCTACGAGCAGTACTTC
CASSPSPGLAGGYEQYF
>TRBJ2-7|few|TRBD2|TRBV4-3
TGCGCCAGCTCTGGACTAGCGGGAGTCCACGAGCAGTACTTC
CASSGLAGVHEQYF
>TRBJ1-3|.|TRBD1|TRBV10-3
TGTGCCATCAGCGACGCTTGGACAGGGCTTAAGAACACCATATATTTT
CAISDAWTGLKNTIYF
>TRBJ1-1|once|.|TRBV7-2
TGTGCCAGCAGCCTTCGGGTAGGGTCGACTGAAGCTTTCTTT
CASSLRVGSTEAFF
>TRBJ2-3|.|TRBD2|TRBV10-3
TGTGCCATCAGCCAACTAGCGGGGGGGAGCACAGATACGCAGTATTTT
CAISQLAGGSTDTQYF
>TRBJ2-5|few|TRBD2|TRBV20-1
TGCAGTGCAGCCTTAGCGGGGCGGTCCACAGAGACCCAGTACTTC
CSAALAGRSTETQYF
>TRBJ2-3|few|.|TRBV10-3
TGTGCCATCAGTGGGGACGGGACGGTCACAGATACGCAGTATTTT
CAISGDGTVTDTQYF
>TRBJ1-1|few|.|TRBV7-2
TGTGCCAGCAGCTTATCGTTACGTAGGACTGAAGCTTTCTTT
CASSLSLRRTEAFF
>TRBJ1-1|.|.|TRBV6-5
TGTGCCAGCAGTTACCGGCAGTTCAGTGGTCACACTGAAGCTTTCTTT
CASSYRQFSGHTEAFF
>TRBJ2-1|few|TRBD2|TRBV20-1
TGCAGTGCTAGCAAACCGGGAGGCCTATTTCGGGGTGAGCAGTTCTTC
CSASKPGGLFRGEQFF
>TRBJ2-3|few|TRBD2|TRBV20-1
TGCAGTGCTAAACTAGCGGGCACAGATACGCAGTATTTT
CSAKLAGTDTQYF
>TRBJ2-7|.|TRBD2|TRBV20-1
TGCAGTGCTCGCCTAGAGGCGGGAGTAAAGTACGAGCAGTACTTC
CSARLEAGVKYEQYF
>TRBJ1-4|.|TRBD1|TRBV29-1
TGCAGCGTCTACAGGGGCTCTAATGAAAAACTGTTTTTT
CSVYRGSNEKLFF
>TRBJ2-7|.|TRBD2|TRBV7-2
TGTGCCAGCAGCTACCCTCGGGCTAGCGGGAGTTACGAGCAGTACTTC
CASSYPRASGSYEQYF
>TRBJ2-5|.|TRBD1|TRBV7-9
TGTGCCAGCAGCGAAGCTGGCGGGACAGGGGTTGGGTACTTC
CASSEAGGTGVGYF
>TRBJ2-7|.|.|TRBV4-1
TGCGCCAGCAGCCTAGTCCTCGGGGCGAACGGGGAAGGCGAGCAGTACTTC
CASSLVLGANGEGEQYF
>TRBJ1-2|.|TRBD1|TRBV7-2
TGTGCCAGCAGGGGGCCGGACAGGGGTTGGTTTGACTATGGCTACACCTTC
CASRGPDRGWFDYGYTF
>TRBJ2-1|few|.|TRBV5-1
TGCGCCAGCAGCTTGGTGATTCCGGGGGCTAGCGATGAGCAGTTCTTC
CASSLVIPGASDEQFF
>TRBJ2-5|few|.|TRBV7-2
TGTGCCAGCAGCTTAGGGACTACCCAAGAGACCCAGTACTTC
CASSLGTTQETQYF